This paragraph covers one T cell receptor beta chain sequence. The antigen remains unidentified. RNA transcripts yielded amplified TCR beta CDR3 regions. HTBI primers were employed in a first-round RT-PCR of the TCR CDR3. TCRdb called the multiplex PCR reads again in MiXCR, with one record for every CDR3 protein. Here the sample spans approximately 380,000 distinct CDR3 sequences, 18% being singletons. This sample is drawn from a study of T cells in Graves' hyperthyroidism and ophthalmopathy. PBMCs were derived from around 10 ml fresh peripheral blood. CDR1 is LNHDA and CDR2 is SQIVND in the germline V gene (reference sequence). The CDR3 covers 15 residues. V lost 6 bases and J lost 6, with 18 bases in between. Study outcomes and limitations: Blood also showed most of the thyroid clonotypes that were expanded above 0.001. Median prediction lead before ophthalmopathy onset was about 6.3 months with the model.

This chain connects TRBV19 to TRBJ2-4, with D perhaps matching TRBD1 (5 bases). Sequences were obtained from blood. The source of this sequence is a young man with Graves' ophthalmopathy. The CDR3 spells CASSLAAQGGNIQYF. CDR3 nucleotide sequence: TGTGCCAGTAGCCTCGCGGCGCAGGGTGGAAACATTCAGTACTTC.